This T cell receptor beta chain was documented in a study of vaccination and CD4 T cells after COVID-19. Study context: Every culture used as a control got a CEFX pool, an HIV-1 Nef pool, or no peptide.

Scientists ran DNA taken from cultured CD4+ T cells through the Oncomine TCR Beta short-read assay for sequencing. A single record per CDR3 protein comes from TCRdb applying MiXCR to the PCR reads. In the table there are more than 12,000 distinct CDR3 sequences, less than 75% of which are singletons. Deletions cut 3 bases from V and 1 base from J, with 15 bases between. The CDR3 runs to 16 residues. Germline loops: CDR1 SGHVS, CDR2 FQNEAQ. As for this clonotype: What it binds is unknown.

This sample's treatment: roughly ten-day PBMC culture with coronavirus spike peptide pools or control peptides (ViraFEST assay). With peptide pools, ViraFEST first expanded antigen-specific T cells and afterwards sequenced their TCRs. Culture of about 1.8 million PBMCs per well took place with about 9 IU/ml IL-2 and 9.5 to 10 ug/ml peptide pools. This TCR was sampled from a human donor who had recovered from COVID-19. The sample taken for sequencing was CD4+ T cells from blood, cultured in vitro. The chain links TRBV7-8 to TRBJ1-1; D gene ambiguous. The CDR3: CASSFGGSWSNTEAFF. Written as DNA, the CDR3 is TGTGCCAGCAGCTTCGGCGGATCGTGGTCGAACACTGAAGCTTTCTTT. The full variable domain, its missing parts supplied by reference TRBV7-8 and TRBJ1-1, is GAGVSQSPRYKVAKRGQDVALRCDPISGHVSLFWYQQALGQGPEFLTYFQNEAQLDKSGLPSDRFFAERPEGSVSTLKIQRTQQEDSAVYLCASSFGGSWSNTEAFFGQGTRLTVV.